The present TCR beta chain was sequenced within a study of CD8+CD57+ T cells in acquired aplastic anemia. Template material for TCR beta VDJ and CDR3 profiling consisted of genomic DNA. TCRdb passed the reads through MiXCR, listing each CDR3 protein once. The table includes about 470,000 distinct CDR3 sequences, 25% to 40% detected once. The germline gives CDR1 ENHRY, CDR2 SYGVKD. The CDR3 loop spans 13 amino acids. Findings and caveats of the study: Patients did not significantly differ from controls in CD8+ Simpson's diversity.

As regards this clonotype: The target antigen is unknown.

It was patients with CD8+CD57+ cell expansion by flow cytometry who were chosen for sequencing. No patient had been given any therapy when blood was sampled. This receptor was obtained from a human donor with aplastic anemia. The chain has TRBV10-3 and TRBJ1-2; D might be TRBD1 (6 bases). Specimen: sorted CD4+, CD8+, or CD8+CD57+ T cells (not recorded which) from PBMCs. CDR3 residues: CVGSTGQFYGYTF. The CDR3 DNA reads TGTGTCGGATCGACCGGACAGTTCTATGGCTACACCTTC.